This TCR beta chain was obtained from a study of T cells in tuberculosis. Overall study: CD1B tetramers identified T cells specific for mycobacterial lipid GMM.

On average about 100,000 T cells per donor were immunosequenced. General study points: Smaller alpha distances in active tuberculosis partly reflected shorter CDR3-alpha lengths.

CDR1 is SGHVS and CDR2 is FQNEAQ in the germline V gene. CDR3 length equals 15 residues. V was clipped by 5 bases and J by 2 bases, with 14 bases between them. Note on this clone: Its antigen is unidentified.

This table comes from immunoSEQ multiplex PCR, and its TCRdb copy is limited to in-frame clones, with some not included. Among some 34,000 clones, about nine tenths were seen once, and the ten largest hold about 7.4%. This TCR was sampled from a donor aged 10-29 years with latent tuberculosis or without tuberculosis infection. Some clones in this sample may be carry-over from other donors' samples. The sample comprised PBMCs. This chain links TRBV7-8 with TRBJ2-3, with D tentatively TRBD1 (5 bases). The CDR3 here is CASSPARGPTDTQYF. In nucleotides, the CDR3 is TGTGCCAGCAGCCCAGCTAGGGGCCCCACAGATACGCAGTATTTT.